This note documents a single T cell receptor beta chain sequence. The table lists this clone with a few counts. This clone's antigen is unknown. No quality values exist for individual bases; no much larger clone is one base distant. The record originates from a study of blood T cell repertoires in COVID-19 (dated by TCRdb to about 2020). Notes on the research overall: The collaborator samples originated in the United States, Italy and Spain and spanned the acute and convalescent phases of COVID-19. The prospective study material was composed of cDNA or gDNA derived from T cells, B-cell-depleted T cells, or PBMCs. Where available, HLA class I and class II types were obtained from metadata supplied by the sample provider rather than from assay-based typing. Nearly every sample came with metadata listing a de-identified subject ID, COVID-19 status, age in years and sex. Subjects who had been exposed to COVID-19, were actively infected with it, or had recovered from it provided the deeply sampled blood TCRbeta repertoires that made up the dataset. The repertoires were released in a freely available public database intended as a resource for research on the immune response to SARS-CoV-2. Samples were obtained from the ongoing ImmuneRACE study (first 160 participants) and from some 1,200 subjects provided by 6 global collaborators.

Collaborating institutions collected whole blood in K2EDTA tubes following their own protocols. For TCRbeta analysis, collaborators shipped samples in one of three forms: frozen whole blood, isolated PBMCs, or DNA extracted from either of those sample types. TCRbeta CDR3 regions were amplified from genomic DNA by means of the immunoSEQ Assay, a bias-controlled multiplex PCR. On the study's bioinformatics: The number of nucleated cells in each sample was estimated from the amplification of reference gene primers within the assay. To quantify the absolute abundance of each unique TCRbeta CDR3 rearrangement, sequence reads were collapsed and filtered. Productive Simpson clonality was computed per sample as the square root of Simpson's diversity index over productive rearrangements. What TCRdb holds here is the immuneACCESS table cut down to in-frame rearrangements. Part of the clones is not present; checked against another copy, under half of the missing clones reflect an unresolved V gene, and the others are unexplained. Clone size and the V and J calls come from that table; the DNA yielded D and trimming. Within this sample are roughly 290,000 clones, with about 88% of them counted one time only. The top ten clones comprise around 13% of the sample.

The germline V gene provides CDR1 MGHRA and CDR2 YSYEKL. The CDR3 has 14 amino acids, counting the end cysteine and phenylalanine. Only CDR3 DNA remains: 42 bases, in frame from the first base. V is cut by 0 bases and J by 6 bases, and the space between the germline ends is 6 bases. The research as a whole found: How much clinical and demographic metadata was included differed by source and by participant, and the metadata was provided uncurated.

The sequence joins TRBV4-1 to TRBJ1-6; the D gene identity is not certain. The sample comprised peripheral blood. This clonotype originated in a woman aged 60-75 years with acute or convalescent COVID-19. CDR3 protein: CASSQDRGNSPLHF. Read as DNA, the sequence is TGCGCCAGCAGCCAAGACAGAGGTAATTCACCCCTCCACTTT.